Included here is one T cell receptor (beta chain) sequence, with context. The source of the sample is a study of technical replicates of blood from a handful of donors. Profiling relied on immunoSEQ multiplex PCR, and the TCRdb table lists in-frame clones only, not all of them. The table lists about 88,000 clones, 80% to 95% of them singletons. In germline, CDR1 is SGDLS, CDR2 YYNGEE. The trim removed 4 bases at V and 5 bases at J, leaving 9 bases unmatched. CDR3 size: 15 residues. This clonotype originated in a human donor in good health. The sequencing sample was made of T cells isolated from PBMCs. This chain connects TRBV9 to TRBJ2-7; 10 nucleotides agree with TRBD2. CDR3 in amino acids: CASSPGAGGPDEQYF. The CDR3 DNA reads TGTGCCAGCAGCCCAGGAGCGGGAGGGCCCGACGAGCAGTACTTC.